What follows is one TCR beta chain and its context. The data belong to a study of blood T cells in healthy people across ages. A second PCR of about 6 to 12 cycles used a sample-barcoded 5' primer and a J-beta primer mix. Via MiXCR, TCRdb re-called the 5' RACE reads, giving one row per CDR3 protein. The table records more than 650,000 distinct CDR3 sequences, 20% to 30% of them present only once. V lost 4 bases to trimming and J lost 4 bases; unmatched junction nucleotides: 6. CDR1 and CDR2 (germline): SQVTM, ANQGSEA. The CDR3 covers 15 residues. This sample was shared with a second study, whose subject was T cells of mothers and their children.

V gene TRBV29-1 combines with J gene TRBJ1-4; 10 bases align to TRBD1. Sequenced input: blood. This clonotype was sampled from a boy aged 5 to 17 in good health. The chain's CDR3 is CSVGDRGTGNEKLFF. The CDR3 bases are TGCAGCGTTGGGGACAGGGGCACGGGTAATGAAAAACTGTTTTTT.